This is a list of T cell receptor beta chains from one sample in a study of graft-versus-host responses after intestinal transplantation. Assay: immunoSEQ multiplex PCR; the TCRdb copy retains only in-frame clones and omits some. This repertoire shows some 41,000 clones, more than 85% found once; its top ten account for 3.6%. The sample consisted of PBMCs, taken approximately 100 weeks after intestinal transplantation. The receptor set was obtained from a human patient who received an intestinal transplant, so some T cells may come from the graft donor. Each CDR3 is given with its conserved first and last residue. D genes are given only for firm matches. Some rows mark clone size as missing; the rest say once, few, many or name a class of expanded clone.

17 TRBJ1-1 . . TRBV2 TGTGCCAGCAGCGAATACCAGCTCGTGAAGGCTGGGGCTGAAGCTTTCTTT CASSEYQLVKAGAEAFF
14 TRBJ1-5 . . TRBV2 TGTGCCAGCAAGGTTATCGACCAGAATCAGCCCCAGCATTTT CASKVIDQNQPQHF
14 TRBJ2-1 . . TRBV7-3 TGTGCCAGCAGCTTAGCGGGGCGCAACAATGAGCAGTTCTTC CASSLAGRNNEQFF
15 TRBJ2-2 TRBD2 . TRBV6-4 TGTGCCAGCAGTGACTCGACTAGCGGGACCGGGGAGCTGTTTTTT CASSDSTSGTGELFF
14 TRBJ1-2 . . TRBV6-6 TGTGCCAGCAGCCGCCTCAACCCCTTCTATGGCTACACCTTC CASSRLNPFYGYTF
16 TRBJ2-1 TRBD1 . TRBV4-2 TGTGCCAGCAGCCGCCGGGGACAGGGTAACTACAATGAGCAGTTCTTC CASSRRGQGNYNEQFF
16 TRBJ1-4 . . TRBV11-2 TGTGCCAGCAGCTTAGACCGCGGGAGAGCTAATGAAAAACTGTTTTTT CASSLDRGRANEKLFF
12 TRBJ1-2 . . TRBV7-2 TGTGCCAGCAGCTCGGTCGTCTATGGCTACACCTTC CASSSVVYGYTF
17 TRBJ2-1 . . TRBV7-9 TGTGCCAGCAGCTTAGGTGGTCTAGATGCTGCATACAATGAGCAGTTCTTC CASSLGGLDAAYNEQFF
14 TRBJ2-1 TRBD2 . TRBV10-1 TGCGCCAGCAGCACTAGCGGGAGGATGAATGAGCAGTTCTTC CASSTSGRMNEQFF
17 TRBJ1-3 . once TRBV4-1 TGCGCCAGCAGCCAAAATCCCCGGGGTAGCTCTGGAAACACCATATATTTT CASSQNPRGSSGNTIYF
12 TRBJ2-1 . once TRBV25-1 TGTGCCACGGGGGAAGATTACAATGAGCAGTTCTTC CATGEDYNEQFF
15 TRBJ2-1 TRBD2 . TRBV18 TGTGCCAGCTCACGGCTAGCGGGCCTATACAATGAGCAGTTCTTC CASSRLAGLYNEQFF
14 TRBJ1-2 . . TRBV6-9 TGTGCCAGCAGTTACTCGGAGGCTTTGGGAGGCTACACCTTC CASSYSEALGGYTF
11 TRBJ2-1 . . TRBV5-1 TGCGCCAGCAGCTTTTACAATGAGCAGTTCTTC CASSFYNEQFF
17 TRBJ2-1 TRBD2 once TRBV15 TGTGCCACCAGCAGATCCCCCTCTAGCGGAACTTACAATGAGCAGTTCTTC CATSRSPSSGTYNEQFF
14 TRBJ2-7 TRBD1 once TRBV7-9 TGTGCCAGCAGCTCCCGGGACAGGACCTACGAGCAGTACTTC CASSSRDRTYEQYF
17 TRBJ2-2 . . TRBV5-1 TGCGCCAGCAGCTTGAATCCCGAGACGGGCCGGAGCGGGGAGCTGTTTTTT CASSLNPETGRSGELFF
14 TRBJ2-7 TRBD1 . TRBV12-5 TGTGCTAGTGGTACAGGGACAGGTACCTACGAGCAGTACTTC CASGTGTGTYEQYF
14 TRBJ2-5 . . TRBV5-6 TGTGCCAGCAGGAGACTCAGCCAGGGGGAGACCCAGTACTTC CASRRLSQGETQYF
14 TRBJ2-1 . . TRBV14 TGTGCCAGCAGCCCGCGACTTGGCGACAATGAGCAGTTCTTC CASSPRLGDNEQFF
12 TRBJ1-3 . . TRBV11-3 TGTGCCAGCAGCCAGAGTGGAAACACCATATATTTT CASSQSGNTIYF
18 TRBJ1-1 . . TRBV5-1 TGCGCCAGCAGCTTGGCAGACAGGCTTAGAACCCGCAACACTGAAGCTTTCTTT CASSLADRLRTRNTEAFF
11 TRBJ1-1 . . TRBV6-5 TGTGCCAGCAGCCAGGGGACTGAAGCTTTCTTT CASSQGTEAFF
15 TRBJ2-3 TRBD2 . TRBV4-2 TGTGCCAGCAGCCAGACTAGCGGAAACACAGATACGCAGTATTTT CASSQTSGNTDTQYF
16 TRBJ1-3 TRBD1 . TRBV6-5 TGTGCCAGCAGTTATTTACAGGGGGTCTCTGGAAACACCATATATTTT CASSYLQGVSGNTIYF
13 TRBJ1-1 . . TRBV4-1 TGCGCCAGCAGCCAAATGTGGGACACTGAAGCTTTCTTT CASSQMWDTEAFF
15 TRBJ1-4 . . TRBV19 TGTGCCAGTAGTATACGGGCCGCAACTAATGAAAAACTGTTTTTT CASSIRAATNEKLFF
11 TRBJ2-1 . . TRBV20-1 TGCAGTGCCCGGGCCTACAATGAGCAGTTCTTC CSARAYNEQFF
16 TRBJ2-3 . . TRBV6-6 TGTGCCAGCAGTTACCCAGGACAGCGACGCACAGATACGCAGTATTTT CASSYPGQRRTDTQYF
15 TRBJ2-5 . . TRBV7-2 TGTGCCAGCAGCCCGCAAACCCCCCCTTCTTGGACCCAGTACTTC CASSPQTPPSWTQYF
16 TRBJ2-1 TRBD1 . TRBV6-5 TGTGCCAGCAGTTACGCGCCGGGACAGGTGAACGATGAGCAGTTCTTC CASSYAPGQVNDEQFF
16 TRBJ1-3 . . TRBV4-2 TGTGCCAGCAGCCCCAATCCGGCCGGCTCTGGAAACACCATATATTTT CASSPNPAGSGNTIYF
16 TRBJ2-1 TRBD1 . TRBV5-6 TGTGCCAGCAGCCCCGGGACAGGCCATGGGGTAAATGAGCAGTTCTTC CASSPGTGHGVNEQFF
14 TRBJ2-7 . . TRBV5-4 TGTGCCAGCAGCTTGAGGGGGAATTCACCCGAGCAGTACTTC CASSLRGNSPEQYF
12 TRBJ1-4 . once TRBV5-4 TGTGCCAGCAGTCTCATTGGTGAAAAACTGTTTTTT CASSLIGEKLFF
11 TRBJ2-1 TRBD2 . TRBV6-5 TGTGCCAGCAAAAGCGGGAGTTCTGAGTTCTTC CASKSGSSEFF
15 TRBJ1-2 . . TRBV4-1 TGCGCCAGCAGCCCCCAGATGACTTACAACTATGGCTACACCTTC CASSPQMTYNYGYTF
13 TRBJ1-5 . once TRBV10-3 TGTGCCATCAAATCCGGGGTGGATCAGCCCCAGCATTTT CAIKSGVDQPQHF
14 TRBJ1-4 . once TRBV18 TGTGCCAGCTCACCACAGGGAGGGAATGAAAAACTGTTTTTT CASSPQGGNEKLFF
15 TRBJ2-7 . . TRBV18 TGTGCCAGCTCATTTGATATCGACATCGCCGGGGAGCAGTACTTC CASSFDIDIAGEQYF
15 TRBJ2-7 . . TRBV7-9 TGTGCCAGCAGCTTAGCGACGAGGGTGGGGCCCGAGCAGTACTTC CASSLATRVGPEQYF
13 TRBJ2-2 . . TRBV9 TGTGCCAGCAGCGTAGGGCCGAGCGGGGAGCTGTTTTTT CASSVGPSGELFF
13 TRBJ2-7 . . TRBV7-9 TGTGCCAGCAGCTCCGGTCTGGGACCCGAGCAGTACTTC CASSSGLGPEQYF
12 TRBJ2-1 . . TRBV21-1 TGTGCCAGCCCAGGGCTTAAAAATGAGCAGTTCTTC CASPGLKNEQFF
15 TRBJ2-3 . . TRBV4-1 TGCGCCAGCAGCTTAGGACAAACCCCACAAGATACGCAGTATTTT CASSLGQTPQDTQYF
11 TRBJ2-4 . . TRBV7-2 TGTGCCAGCAGCTTAGGGTCCATTCAGTACTTC CASSLGSIQYF
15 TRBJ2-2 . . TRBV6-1 TGTGCCAGCAGTCGAAGGACAAAGAACACCGGGGAGCTGTTTTTT CASSRRTKNTGELFF
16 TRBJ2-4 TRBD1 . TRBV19 TGTGCCAGTAGTTCCGGGACAGGGGGCTCCAAAAACATTCAGTACTTC CASSSGTGGSKNIQYF
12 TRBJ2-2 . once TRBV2 TGTGCCAGCAGATCGGACACCGGGGAGCTGTTTTTT CASRSDTGELFF
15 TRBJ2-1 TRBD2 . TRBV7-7 TGTGCCAGCAGCCCCACGGCGGGAGCTGTCCATGAGCAGTTCTTC CASSPTAGAVHEQFF
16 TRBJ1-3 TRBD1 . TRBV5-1 TGCGCCAGCAGCTTGGATGCTAGGGGGCTTGGAAACACCATATATTTT CASSLDARGLGNTIYF